The 3 T cell receptor beta chains presented below share a single source sample, sequenced in a study of human T cells and chemical hapten exposure. Unfractionated whole blood yielded total RNA. From the 5' RACE reads, TCRdb called clonotypes with MiXCR, one entry per CDR3 protein. The sample includes some 150,000 distinct CDR3 sequences, 4.1% of them seen just once. These receptors were taken from a female donor in good health.

This clonotype was seen at least ten times. The chain employs TRBV5-1 and TRBJ2-1, with 7 bases lining up with TRBD2. Germline CDR1 is SGHRS and CDR2 is YFSETQ. V shed 1 base, J shed 5 bases, and the junction held 3 bases outside the gene matches. The CDR3 runs to 14 residues. The CDR3 nucleotides read TGCGCCAGCAGCTTGAGCGGGGCTAACAATGAGCAGTTCTTC. Its translation: CASSLSGANNEQFF.

This clonotype was counted ten times or more. V gene TRBV20-1 combines with J gene TRBJ2-2; 10 bases agree with TRBD2. The J segment lost 3 bases and the V segment lost 0 bases, leaving 1 base of the junction unmatched. The CDR3 contains 15 residues. Germline V lookup: CDR1 DFQATT, CDR2 SNEGSKA (reference sequence). The CDR3 nucleotides read TGCAGTGCTAGAGAGCTAGCGGGGGACACCGGGGAGCTGTTTTTT. As protein: CSARELAGDTGELFF.

This clonotype has ten or more counts. The chain uses TRBV6-2 or TRBV6-3 and TRBJ1-1, with 8 bases fitting TRBD1. Germline V CDR1 and CDR2: MNHEY, SVGEGT. Germline trimming cut 5 bases from V and 1 base from J; bases unmatched to any gene: 6. This CDR3 is built from 15 residues. The CDR3 nucleotides are TGTGCCAGCAGTCCCTGGACAGGGACGAACACTGAAGCTTTCTTT. Protein: CASSPWTGTNTEAFF.